This T cell receptor (beta chain) came from a study of cytomegalovirus exposure and HLA in healthy donors. Use of 60 Vbeta and 13 Jbeta primers characterized the PCR. The assay was immunoSEQ multiplex PCR, and TCRdb's table has in-frame clones only and misses some. The sample holds about 150,000 clones, 70% to 85% seen once. General study points: Among TCR sequences, most were rare, though some public TCRs appeared in many donors.

Regarding this clone: Antigen unknown.

This receptor was taken from a man aged 35-49 years in good health and CMV-seronegative. Sequencing used PBMCs.

The chain's CDR3 is CASSLSQGLGEAFF. CDR3 DNA sequence: TGTGCCAGCAGCTTATCTCAGGGGTTAGGTGAAGCTTTCTTT. The gene calls are TRBV7-3 and TRBJ1-1; possibly TRBD1 for D (6 bases). The ends were cut back, 2 bases at V and 7 bases at J, with 14 bases in the middle. The CDR3 is 14 residues long. The germline CDR1 and CDR2 sequences are SGHTA and FQGTGA.